Below, 22 T cell receptor beta chains from the same sample are listed, as sequenced in a study of CD8 T cells in Susac syndrome. The authors reverse transcribed about 0.5 to 1 ug RNA with random hexamers. TCRdb ran MiXCR on the immunoSEQ multiplex PCR reads and lists one entry per CDR3 protein. The table lists some 150,000 distinct CDR3 sequences, about 95% of them singletons. Sequenced sample: CD8+ T cells from PBMCs. The receptors shown here come from a human donor with multiple sclerosis.

This clonotype was observed a handful of times. V and J are TRBV29-1 and TRBJ1-5, with D perhaps matching TRBD1 (5 bases). The length of the CDR3 is 14 residues. Trimming cost V 4 bases and J 0 bases, with 10 bases left between them. Per germline, CDR1 SQVTM and CDR2 ANQGSEA. CDR3 coding DNA: TGCAGCGTTGGCGGGGGATATAGCAATCAGCCCCAGCATTTT. Translating gives CSVGGGYSNQPQHF.

This chain uses TRBV20-1 with TRBJ2-7; D gene ambiguous. The CDR3 covers 13 residues. The germline gives CDR1 DFQATT, CDR2 SNEGSKA (reference sequence). Trimming pared 1 base from V and 3 bases from J, leaving 10 bases between. The CDR3 DNA reads as TGCAGTGCTAGAGGCCGCAACCACTACGAGCAGTACGTC. Translated, it gives CSARGRNHYEQYV.

This clonotype occurred once. The chain uses TRBV6-5 and TRBJ1-5; D uncertain. The length of the CDR3 is 16 residues. Trimming cost V 4 bases and J 2 bases, with 15 bases left between them. From germline, CDR1 is MNHEY and CDR2 SVGAGI. The CDR3 nucleotides read TGTGCCAGCAGTTGGGGTGCGGGCGCAGGCAATCAGCCCCAGCATTTT. This sequence encodes CASSWGAGAGNQPQHF.

The V gene is TRBV11-2, the J gene TRBJ1-1; D perhaps matches TRBD1 (5 bases). In germline, CDR1 is SGHAT, CDR2 FQNNGV. The CDR3 runs to 14 residues. Deletions cut 5 bases from V and 3 bases from J, with 13 bases between. This CDR3 reads CASSPGPLDTEAFF. In nucleotides, the CDR3 is TGTGCCAGCAGCCCGGGACCGCTGGACACTGAAGCTTTCTTT.

The V gene is TRBV29-1, the J gene TRBJ2-7; D may be TRBD1 (5 bases). The length of the CDR3 is 14 residues. V lost 6 bases and J lost 0, with 15 bases in between. In germline, CDR1 is SQVTM, CDR2 ANQGSEA. The CDR3: CSVDPGYGSYEQYF. Written as DNA, the CDR3 is TGCAGCGTGGATCCAGGGTACGGCTCCTACGAGCAGTACTTC.

V usage is TRBV23-1 and J usage is TRBJ2-7; weak D call: TRBD2 (5 bases). TRBV23-1 is treated as an ORF (open reading frame) with a function not yet certain. This CDR3 region has 17 residues. V gave up 6 bases and J gave up 5 bases, with 26 bases separating them. The chain's CDR3 is CASSQTKGPLEDHEQYF. Here the CDR3 DNA reads TGCGCCAGCAGCCAAACAAAGGGCCCACTAGAAGATCACGAGCAGTACTTC.

Here the CDR3 reads CASSLGLSAYGYTF. The DNA for the CDR3 is TGTGCCAGCAGCTTAGGATTAAGTGCCTATGGCTACACCTTC. This rearrangement joins TRBV13 to TRBJ1-2; D unresolved. The CDR3 loop spans 14 amino acids. Trimming removed 0 bases from V and 4 bases from J, with 9 bases in between. Germline CDR1 and CDR2: PRHDT and FYEKMQ (reference sequence).

This chain uses TRBV15 with TRBJ1-1; weak D call: TRBD1 (6 bases). The germline gives CDR1 LNHNV, CDR2 YYDKDF (reference sequence). The CDR3 loop spans 14 amino acids. The ends were cut back, 2 bases at V and 7 bases at J, with 14 bases in the middle. CDR3 nucleotide sequence: TGTGCCACCAGCAGAACCTCAGGGGTACGTGAAGCTTTCTTT. Translated: CATSRTSGVREAFF.

CDR3 sequence reads: CSARTPGVDNEQFF. CDR3 DNA sequence: TGCAGTGCTAGAACCCCGGGGGTGGACAATGAGCAGTTCTTC. The chain recombines TRBV20-1 with TRBJ2-1; perhaps TRBD2 as D (6 bases). Germline assignment: CDR1 DFQATT and CDR2 SNEGSKA (reference sequence). The CDR3 extends over 14 amino acids. V was cut by 2 bases and J by 5 bases, with 13 bases left in between.

The chain uses TRBV13 and TRBJ1-1; TRBD1 agrees at 10 bases. The length of the CDR3 is 13 residues. Germline assignment: CDR1 PRHDT and CDR2 FYEKMQ (reference sequence). Trimming at V came to 8 bases and at J to 5 bases, leaving 5 bases not matched to a gene. In nucleotides, the CDR3 is TGTGCCAGCCTGGGACAGGGGTCTACTGAAGCTTTCTTT. Translating it yields CASLGQGSTEAFF.

The chain combines TRBV7-2 with TRBJ1-2; weak D call: TRBD1 (6 bases). The CDR3 contains 14 residues. Per germline, CDR1 SGHTA and CDR2 FQGNSA. V lost 7 bases and J 4 bases, leaving 16 bases between the germline ends. CDR3 DNA sequence: TGTGCCAGCACCCCAGGAACAGGGTTCTATGGCTACACCTTC. The encoded protein is CASTPGTGFYGYTF.

The chain recombines TRBV7-9 with TRBJ2-5; TRBD2 agrees at 8 bases. Trimming cost V 2 bases and J 2 bases; bases outside gene matches: 7. Germline V gene data show CDR1 as SEHNR and CDR2 as FQNEAQ (reference sequence). The CDR3 spans 16 residues. CDR3 in amino acids: CASSLLAGGVQETQYF. CDR3 nucleotide sequence: TGTGCCAGCAGCTTACTCGCCGGGGGGGTACAAGAGACCCAGTACTTC.

The rearrangement uses TRBV21-1 and TRBJ1-4; no DNA check was done on the table's D call, TRBD1. TRBV21-1 represents a pseudogene. The CDR3 sequence is 12 residues long. The CDR3 coding sequence is TGTGCCTCGAGGGGGCGAGTCGAAAAACTGTTTTTT. Encoded protein: CASRGRVEKLFF.

The rearrangement joins TRBV29-1 to TRBJ2-3; D not certain. V shed 6 bases and J shed 3 bases, with 13 bases lying between them. CDR1 is SQVTM, CDR2 ANQGSEA, per germline. CDR3 length equals 13 residues. The CDR3 loop reads CSVIRSQTDTQYF. The CDR3 DNA follows: TGCAGCGTGATCCGCTCCCAAACAGATACGCAGTATTTT.

This rearrangement joins TRBV4-1 to TRBJ2-1; 7 bases line up with TRBD1. Germline V gene sequence: CDR1 MGHRA, CDR2 YSYEKL. The CDR3 is made up of 15 amino acids. Trimming at V came to 6 bases and at J to 0 bases, leaving 5 bases not matched to a gene. DNA for the CDR3: TGCGCCAGCAGTACAGGGGTAGGCTCCTACAATGAGCAGTTCTTC. Its translation is CASSTGVGSYNEQFF.

The sample holds one count of this clonotype. The genes are TRBV30 and TRBJ1-1; D perhaps matches TRBD1 (5 bases). Germline values: CDR1 GTSNPN, CDR2 SVGIG (reference sequence). The V end was cut by 3 bases, the J end by 0 bases, with 11 bases between. The CDR3 consists of 14 residues. Here the CDR3 reads CAWRGKGVNTEAFF. Here the CDR3 DNA reads TGTGCCTGGAGAGGGAAAGGGGTGAACACTGAAGCTTTCTTT. The whole variable domain, filled in from reference TRBV30 and TRBJ1-1, reads SQTIHQWPATLVQPVGSPLSLECTVEGTSNPNLYWYRQAAGRGLQLLFYSVGIGQISSEVPQNLSASRPQDRQFILSSKKLLLSDSGFYLCAWRGKGVNTEAFFGQGTRLTVV.

The chain employs TRBV7-6 and TRBJ2-6; D is unresolved. This CDR3 comprises 14 residues. Germline CDR1 SGHVS, CDR2 FNYEAQ. V gave up 1 base and J gave up 4 bases, with 5 bases separating them. The CDR3 nucleotides are TGTGCCAGCAGCTTAGTTAACGGGGCCAACGTCCTGACTTTC. Translated: CASSLVNGANVLTF. Drawing the rest from reference TRBV7-6 and TRBJ2-6, the complete variable domain is GAGVSQSPRYKVTKRGQDVALRCDPISGHVSLYWYRQALGQGPEFLTYFNYEAQQDKSGLPNDRFSAERPEGSISTLTIQRTEQRDSAMYRCASSLVNGANVLTFGAGSRLTVL.

The chain carries TRBV5-1 and TRBJ2-1; no firm D call. The length of the CDR3 is 15 residues. V lost 4 bases to trimming and J lost 4 bases, with 15 bases between them. The germline CDR1 and CDR2 sequences are SGHRS and YFSETQ. The CDR3 spells CASSLGDSGYNEQFF. The DNA of the CDR3 is TGCGCCAGCAGCCTGGGCGACTCAGGATACAATGAGCAGTTCTTC.

Concerning this clonotype itself: A read error may produce the germline difference seen at one junction end. The chain combines TRBV7-7 with TRBJ2-1; the match to TRBD1 covers 10 bases. CDR1 and CDR2 from the germline V gene are SSHAT and FNYEAQ (reference sequence). The CDR3 has 18 amino acids. CDR3 coding DNA: TGTGCTAGCAGCTTAGAACTTTACGGTGGGACAGGGGCGAATGAGCAGTTCTTC. It specifies CASSLELYGGTGANEQFF.

The CDR3 bases are TGTGCCAGTCGTGAACAGGGGGCCAAAAACATTCAGTACTTC. This translates into CASREQGAKNIQYF. The chain has TRBV19 and TRBJ2-4, with TRBD1 matching over 7 bases. The CDR3 is 14 residues long. The germline V gene has CDR1 LNHDA and CDR2 SQIVND (reference sequence). V gave up 8 bases and J gave up 1 base; unmatched junction bases: 5.

This chain uses TRBV23-1 with TRBJ2-1, with 7 nucleotides matching TRBD2. TRBV23-1 is annotated as an ORF whose role is uncertain. CDR3 length: 17 residues. The ends lost 0 bases at V and 0 bases at J; junction bases unmatched: 5. The CDR3, as DNA: TGCGCCAGCAGTCAATCGGATCCGGGGGGCTCCTACAATGAGCAGTTCTTC. Translating it yields CASSQSDPGGSYNEQFF.

The V call is TRBV7-8, the J call TRBJ2-7; D is unresolved. The germline V gene encodes CDR1 SGHVS and CDR2 FQNEAQ. The CDR3 is 13 residues long. V was shortened by 1 base and J by 7 bases, with 11 bases between the two germline ends. The CDR3 nucleotides read TGTGCCAGCAGCTTAGGGGCGCTGGGGGAGCAGTACTTC. This gives the protein CASSLGALGEQYF. The whole variable domain, remainder taken from reference TRBV7-8 and TRBJ2-7, is GAGVSQSPRYKVAKRGQDVALRCDPISGHVSLFWYQQALGQGPEFLTYFQNEAQLDKSGLPSDRFFAERPEGSVSTLKIQRTQQEDSAVYLCASSLGALGEQYFGPGTRLTVT.